The rows below give T cell receptor beta chains drawn from one sample of a study of cytomegalovirus exposure and HLA in healthy donors. Profiled with immunoSEQ multiplex PCR; TCRdb holds only in-frame clones, not every one. Of under 150,000 clones in the sample, around 9% were seen once. Input material: PBMCs. The receptors stem from a woman aged 40 to 50 in good health and CMV-seropositive. CDR3s include the opening cysteine and the closing phenylalanine or tryptophan. A D gene is named only where the DNA matches it firmly. Size is stated for part of the rows, as once, few or many counts, or as a class when the clone is expanded.

d_call j_call v_call clone_size cdr3_aa cdr3_nt
. TRBJ2-1 TRBV6-5 . CASSTRGRYNEQFF TGTGCCAGCAGTACCCGGGGGAGATACAATGAGCAGTTCTTC
. TRBJ1-3 TRBV25-1 few CASSELVDSSGNTIYF TGTGCCAGCAGTGAATTAGTCGACTCCTCTGGAAACACCATATATTTT
TRBD1 TRBJ1-2 TRBV2 . CARGGDRGVSYTF TGTGCCAGAGGGGGCGACAGGGGGGTTAGCTACACCTTC
. TRBJ2-7 TRBV19 few CASSIDGGALEQYF TGTGCCAGTAGTATAGATGGGGGGGCTCTCGAGCAGTACTTC
. TRBJ1-5 TRBV2 few CASSEEGQPQHF TGTGCCAGCAGTGAAGAGGGGCAGCCCCAGCATTTT
TRBD2 TRBJ2-3 TRBV19 . CASSAQILAGGRTDTQYF TGTGCCAGTAGTGCCCAAATTTTAGCGGGGGGACGCACAGATACGCAGTATTTT
TRBD1 TRBJ1-5 TRBV5-5 . CASSPTGDFNQPQHF TGTGCCAGCAGTCCCACAGGGGACTTCAATCAGCCCCAGCATTTT
TRBD1 TRBJ1-1 TRBV7-9 few CASSFRDRNTEAFF TGTGCCAGCAGCTTCCGGGACAGGAACACTGAAGCTTTCTTT
. TRBJ2-2 TRBV7-3 . CASSARVHTGELFF TGTGCCAGCAGTGCCCGGGTCCACACCGGGGAGCTGTTTTTT
TRBD1 TRBJ1-1 TRBV5-1 . CARCLSPGGAEVCTEAFF TGCGCCAGGTGTCTCTCCCCAGGGGGCGCCGAGGTTTGCACTGAAGCTTTCTTT
TRBD2 TRBJ2-1 TRBV7-2 few CASSLGSSGGWGEQFF TGTGCCAGCAGCTTAGGTTCTAGCGGGGGGTGGGGGGAGCAGTTCTTC
. TRBJ1-5 TRBV19 . CASRTGGRWGNQPQHF TGTGCCAGTAGGACAGGAGGACGTTGGGGCAATCAGCCCCAGCATTTT
. TRBJ2-1 TRBV29-1 few CSVVLGGPSSYNEQFF TGCAGCGTCGTTTTGGGGGGGCCGTCGTCCTACAATGAGCAGTTCTTC
TRBD1 TRBJ2-2 TRBV4-2 . CASSQVTGQPTNTGELFF TGTGCCAGCAGCCAAGTTACGGGACAGCCCACGAACACCGGGGAGCTGTTTTTT
TRBD2 TRBJ2-1 TRBV7-3 few CASSPGTSGGALNEQFF TGTGCCAGCAGCCCCGGGACTAGCGGGGGGGCATTAAATGAGCAGTTCTTC
. TRBJ2-2 TRBV6-1 few CASSVPGDGGTGELFF TGTGCCAGCAGTGTCCCGGGGGATGGGGGGACCGGGGAGCTGTTTTTT
. TRBJ1-1 TRBV2 few CASSVRGEAFF TGTGCCAGCAGTGTAAGGGGTGAAGCTTTCTTT
. TRBJ2-5 TRBV29-1 few CSVEVGGRETQYF TGCAGCGTTGAGGTTGGAGGCCGGGAGACCCAGTACTTC